The 18 T cell receptor beta chains presented below share a single source sample, sequenced in a study of CD8 T cells in ankylosing spondylitis. Study results and caveats: A TCR beta motif of 7 to 9 highly homologous variants seemed to mark ankylosing spondylitis blood.

Antigen specificity for these receptors is unknown. Via MiXCR, TCRdb re-called the 5' RACE reads, giving one row per CDR3 protein. The sample includes around 540,000 distinct CDR3 sequences, roughly 13% seen only once; the top ten take about 6.8%. Sequencing was performed on blood, either unsorted or a sorted T cell fraction (not recorded which). The receptor source for this set is a male donor with ankylosing spondylitis.

Many counts were recorded for this clonotype. The chain uses TRBV12-3 or TRBV12-4 and TRBJ2-7, with D hard to call. V was shortened by 4 bases and J by 3 bases, with 16 bases between the two germline ends. There are 15 residues in the CDR3. CDR3 region: CASSSAEWHRYEQYV. CDR3 nucleotides: TGTGCCAGCAGTTCGGCAGAGTGGCACCGCTACGAGCAGTACGTC.

J is TRBJ2-3 and V is TRBV24-1; D is unresolved. Looked up from germline, CDR1 is KGHDR and CDR2 is SFDVKD. The ends were cut back, 2 bases at V and 6 bases at J, with 14 bases in the middle. The CDR3 consists of 15 residues. CDR3 region: CATSDSFDSRDTQYF. DNA of the CDR3: TGTGCCACCAGTGATTCCTTCGACTCCCGGGATACGCAGTATTTT.

The sample holds a few counts of this clonotype. This sequence joins TRBV6-1 and TRBJ2-1; 7 nucleotides match TRBD2. There are 14 residues in the CDR3. Germline V gives CDR1 MNHNS, CDR2 SASEGT. V shed 7 bases and J 7 bases; nucleotides not matched to a gene: 10. The CDR3 reads CASTLAALWNEQFF. Written as DNA, the CDR3 is TGTGCCAGCACCCTAGCGGCCCTGTGGAATGAGCAGTTCTTC.

This clonotype was counted between two and nine times. The chain carries TRBV24-1 and TRBJ2-3; 9 bases fit TRBD1. V shed 4 bases, J shed 0 bases, and the junction held 4 bases outside the gene matches. CDR1 KGHDR and CDR2 SFDVKD come from the germline V gene. The CDR3 spans 16 residues. Here the CDR3 reads CATSDYRGLSTDTQYF. The CDR3 DNA reads TGTGCCACCAGTGACTACAGGGGGCTCAGCACAGATACGCAGTATTTT.

The chain employs TRBV20-1 and TRBJ1-5; D perhaps matches TRBD1 (5 bases). V shed 6 bases and J shed 2 bases, with 11 bases lying between them. This CDR3 spans 13 amino acids. Germline V gene sequence: CDR1 DFQATT, CDR2 SNEGSKA (reference sequence). CDR3 in DNA: TGCAGTGCAGTGGGGGGTGGCAATCAGCCCCAGCATTTT. This translates into CSAVGGGNQPQHF.

This clonotype has just a few counts. V usage is TRBV3-1 and J usage is TRBJ2-2, with D tentatively TRBD2 (6 bases). The CDR3 is 20 residues long. Trimming took off 3 bases at V and 3 bases at J, with 26 bases between the two ends. Looked up from germline, CDR1 is LGHDT and CDR2 is YNNKEL (reference sequence). This CDR3 is CASSHLNAAGIRRDTGELFF. As DNA, the CDR3 is TGTGCCAGCAGCCATTTAAATGCGGCGGGAATACGACGGGACACCGGGGAGCTGTTTTTT.

The chain joins TRBV24-1 to TRBJ1-2, with 8 bases lining up with TRBD1. CDR3 length: 13 amino acids. Per the germline V gene, CDR1 is KGHDR and CDR2 is SFDVKD. V was clipped by 7 bases and J by 5 bases; unmatched bases: 5. Here the CDR3 reads CATSETGEYGYTF. CDR3 nucleotides: TGTGCCACCAGCGAGACAGGGGAGTATGGCTACACCTTC.

This clonotype showed up just a few times. The rearrangement links TRBV24-1 to TRBJ2-7; a possible D gene is TRBD2 (7 bases). V was shortened by 9 bases and J by 6 bases, with 20 bases between the two germline ends. Germline CDR1 reads KGHDR; CDR2 reads SFDVKD. This CDR3 comprises 14 residues. Here the CDR3 DNA reads TGTGCCACCGTTCAGTGGCGGGGGCCCCTCGAGCAGTACTTC. Translated, it gives CATVQWRGPLEQYF.

The rearrangement links TRBV14 to TRBJ1-5, with TRBD1 as a possible D gene (5 bases). The germline gives CDR1 SGHDN, CDR2 FVKESK. Trimming cost V 0 bases and J 0 bases, with 15 bases left between them. This CDR3 contains 18 residues. Here the CDR3 DNA reads TGTGCCAGCAGCCAAGACGGGGGAGTCCTCTGTAGCAATCAGCCCCAGCATTTT. Amino acid sequence: CASSQDGGVLCSNQPQHF. Full variable domain (missing parts from reference TRBV14 and TRBJ1-5): EAGVTQFPSHSVIEKGQTVTLRCDPISGHDNLYWYRRVMGKEIKFLLHFVKESKQDESGMPNNRFLAERTGGTYSTLKVQPAELEDSGVYFCASSQDGGVLCSNQPQHFGDGTRLSIL.

Here the CDR3 DNA reads TGTGCCAGCAGCTTAGAAGGGTGGACAGGGGATGGCTACACCTTC. Amino acid sequence: CASSLEGWTGDGYTF. The rearrangement links TRBV7-9 to TRBJ1-2; 9 bases are a match to TRBD1. The CDR3 consists of 15 residues. After removal of 1 base from V and 6 bases from J, the junction contained 6 bases not matched to a gene. The germline V gene encodes CDR1 SEHNR and CDR2 FQNEAQ (reference sequence).

This clonotype showed up just a few times. The chain links TRBV2 to TRBJ1-1; D is ambiguous. The CDR3 runs 13 residues. Germline CDR1 SNHLY, CDR2 FYNNEI. V was pared by 3 bases and J by 1 base, with 6 bases between. The CDR3 spells CASSEDWNTEAFF. The DNA of the CDR3 is TGTGCCAGCAGTGAGGACTGGAACACTGAAGCTTTCTTT.

The chain combines TRBV7-9 with TRBJ1-3; TRBD1 matches at 7 bases. The germline gives CDR1 SEHNR, CDR2 FQNEAQ (reference sequence). CDR3 length: 15 residues. J lost 2 bases, V lost 6 bases, and 7 bases had no gene match. CDR3 region: CASRSTGVTGNTIYF. For the CDR3, the DNA is TGTGCCAGCAGATCCACAGGGGTGACTGGAAACACCATATATTTT.

This clonotype has just a few counts. The chain employs TRBV10-2 and TRBJ1-3; D not resolved. Germline V gives CDR1 WSHSY, CDR2 SAAADI. The CDR3 contains 14 residues. V was pared by 8 bases and J by 8 bases, with 19 bases between. CDR3 sequence reads: CASVPGLNKDTIYF. The CDR3 DNA follows: TGCGCCAGCGTACCGGGCCTAAATAAGGACACCATATATTTT.

This rearrangement joins TRBV21-1 to TRBJ1-5; the table's D call, TRBD1, has no DNA check behind it. TRBV21-1 represents a pseudogene. The CDR3 spans 15 residues. CDR3: CASDKGGLVHQPQHF. The CDR3 DNA reads as TGTGCCAGCGATAAGGGGGGCTTGGTTCATCAGCCCCAGCATTTT.

This chain connects TRBV12-3 or TRBV12-4 to TRBJ2-1, with D possibly matching TRBD2 (6 bases). This CDR3 comprises 12 residues. V shed 4 bases and J shed 9 bases, with 10 bases lying between them. The CDR3 DNA reads as TGTGCCAGCAGTTCCAGAGCGGGTGAGCAGTTCTTC. Encoded protein: CASSSRAGEQFF.

This clonotype was picked up a small number of times. The chain couples TRBV24-1 to TRBJ1-5, with D possibly TRBD1 on 6 matching bases. This CDR3 contains 17 residues. From germline, CDR1 is KGHDR and CDR2 SFDVKD. V gave up 3 bases and J gave up 5 bases, with 19 bases separating them. The CDR3 here is CATSDRSRGYFDQPQHF. CDR3 DNA: TGTGCCACCAGTGATCGCAGCAGGGGATATTTTGATCAGCCCCAGCATTTT.

The chain joins TRBV2 to TRBJ1-2, with a weak D call TRBD1 (6 bases). The CDR3 spans 14 residues. Trimming took 3 bases from V and 4 from J, leaving 12 bases between them. CDR1 and CDR2 (germline): SNHLY, FYNNEI. The CDR3: CASSDQTGAYGYTF. The DNA of the CDR3 is TGTGCCAGCAGTGACCAGACAGGTGCCTATGGCTACACCTTC.

There are many counts of this clonotype. The genes are TRBV12-3 or TRBV12-4 and TRBJ1-5, with 7 bases identical to TRBD1. V gave up 6 bases and J gave up 4 bases; unmatched junction bases: 9. The CDR3 runs to 15 residues. Here the CDR3 reads CASRTDRVGNQPQHF. For the CDR3, the DNA is TGTGCCAGCAGAACCGACAGGGTTGGGAATCAGCCCCAGCATTTT.